The clone carrying this TCR beta chain was seen only once. This CDR3 is built from 14 residues. Looked up from germline, CDR1 is ENHRY and CDR2 is SYGVKD. Unmatched junction bases numbered 3, after V lost 8 bases and J lost 0 bases. This entry comes from a study of CD8 T cells in Susac syndrome. Sequencing targeted TCR beta in blood CD8+ and CD4+ T cells. After extraction with the RNeasy kit, about 0.5 to 1 ug of the RNA was reverse transcribed using random hexamers. The immunoSEQ assay covered 54 Vbeta and 13 Jbeta segments for CDR3. From the immunoSEQ multiplex PCR reads, TCRdb called clonotypes with MiXCR, one entry per CDR3 protein. The sample contains about 120,000 distinct CDR3 sequences, about nine tenths of which appear only once.

The source of this sequence is a human donor in good health. The genes are TRBV10-3 and TRBJ2-2, with 7 bases fitting TRBD1. The sequenced sample was CD4+ T cells from PBMCs. The chain's CDR3 is CAIGQESNTGELFF. The CDR3 DNA reads as TGTGCCATCGGACAGGAGTCGAACACCGGGGAGCTGTTTTTT.